This TCR beta chain was recorded in a study of PD-1 blockade in classical Hodgkin lymphoma. This clone was observed a few times. Profiling relied on immunoSEQ multiplex PCR, and the TCRdb table lists in-frame clones only, not all of them. The sample yields tens of thousands of clones, around 80% seen once. Brentuximab vedotin exposure varied, and every patient relapsed after autologous stem cell transplantation. This CDR3 has 13 amino acids. Between the trimmed V and J ends, which lost 6 bases and 2 bases, there was a span of 9 bases. CDR1 SGHTA and CDR2 FQGTGA come from the germline V gene. This TCR was sampled from a human donor with classical Hodgkin lymphoma. This sequence joins TRBV7-3 and TRBJ2-3, with unresolved D. The source material was peripheral blood mononuclear cells (PBMCs), sampled before the second cycle of nivolumab. The CDR3 region has the DNA TGTGCCAGCAGTTCGGTGGCCACAGATACGCAGTATTTT. This codes for CASSSVATDTQYF.